The 27 T cell receptor beta chains below come from one sample, sequenced in a study of T cell repertoires in cytomegalovirus infection. TCRdb re-analysed the reads in MiXCR, keeping a single row per CDR3 protein. Among approximately 70,000 distinct CDR3 sequences listed, approximately 22% were seen once. Antigens of these TCRs are unknown. The material sequenced was CD8+ T cells from cultured PBMCs, taken from culture after CMV antigen stimulation. All receptors derive from a human donor in good health (CMV status not recorded). Some clones in this sample may be carry-over from other donors' samples.

This clonotype was counted a few times. The chain recombines TRBV7-9 with TRBJ1-6; D is unclear. The CDR3 length is 13 residues. V gave up 1 base and J gave up 6 bases, with 4 bases separating them. Germline CDR1 and CDR2: SEHNR and FQNEAQ (reference sequence). The CDR3 protein is CASSLGGNSPLHF. CDR3 DNA: TGTGCCAGCAGCTTAGGCGGTAATTCACCCCTCCACTTT.

This clonotype came up many times. J is TRBJ2-1 and V is TRBV5-6, with D uncertain. The CDR3 loop spans 13 amino acids. Germline assignment: CDR1 SGHDT and CDR2 YYEEEE. V was pared by 0 bases and J by 4 bases, with 5 bases between. CDR3 bases: TGTGCCAGCAGCTTGGACATATACAATGAGCAGTTCTTC. This encodes CASSLDIYNEQFF.

This clonotype occurred a few times. V usage is TRBV12-3 or TRBV12-4 and J usage is TRBJ2-3, with 14 bases that match TRBD2. The CDR3 loop spans 18 amino acids. The V gene end was trimmed by 5 bases and the J gene end by 1 base; junction bases not matched to a gene: 8. The CDR3 DNA sequence: TGTGCCAGCAGTCCCTGGGGACTAGCGGGGGACGGCACAGATACGCAGTATTTT. Amino acids: CASSPWGLAGDGTDTQYF.

This clonotype showed up many times. The chain carries TRBV12-3 or TRBV12-4 and TRBJ1-6; D gene unclear. V lost 3 bases and J 9 bases, leaving 12 bases between the germline ends. The length of the CDR3 is 14 residues. CDR3 residues: CASSLDRQVSPLHF. CDR3 bases: TGTGCCAGCAGTTTGGACCGCCAGGTTTCACCCCTCCACTTT.

This clonotype came up a few times. This CDR3 is missing its conserved last phenylalanine or tryptophan, likely due to a read error. It is unclear where the CDR3 begins or ends on the DNA, so no DNA is shown, and the CDR3 is as TCRdb lists it. The rearrangement links TRBV7-9 to TRBJ2-7; the DNA was not used to check the table's D call, TRBD1. The CDR3 has 15 amino acids, counting both end residues. Germline CDR1 is SEHNR and CDR2 is FQNEAQ (reference sequence). The CDR3 here is CASSPSDHQGQLLSY.

This clonotype was seen only a few times. The genes are TRBV6-5 and TRBJ2-7; 7 bases map to TRBD1. Trimming removed 0 bases from V and 2 bases from J; junction bases left unmatched: 4. This CDR3 comprises 15 residues. In germline, CDR1 is MNHEY, CDR2 SVGAGI. CDR3 sequence (DNA): TGTGCCAGCAGTTACTCTATTGACAGGGCCTACGAGCAGTACTTC. Residues: CASSYSIDRAYEQYF.

This clonotype was detected many times. The chain is built from TRBV6-5 and TRBJ2-1; 7 bases agree with TRBD2. Germline-derived CDR1 and CDR2 are MNHEY and SVGAGI. Losses at the gene ends were 0 bases for V and 3 bases for J; bases not matched to a gene: 5. This CDR3 is built from 16 residues. The CDR3 DNA is TGTGCCAGCAGTTACTCATTGCGGGGGAGCTACAATGAGCAGTTCTTC. It yields the protein CASSYSLRGSYNEQFF.

The table lists this clonotype with a few counts. The CDR3 sequence: CASSPTGRGSGANVLTF. The CDR3 region has the DNA TGTGCCAGCAGCCCCACAGGGAGAGGATCTGGGGCCAACGTCCTGACTTTC. The chain carries TRBV7-2 and TRBJ2-6, with D tentatively TRBD1 (6 bases). The germline V gene encodes CDR1 SGHTA and CDR2 FQGNSA. The CDR3 covers 17 residues. Trimming shortened V by 5 bases and J by 1 base, and 15 bases separated the two germline ends.

This clonotype has only a few counts. The chain carries TRBV7-9 and TRBJ2-1; 9 bases are shared with TRBD1. There are 15 residues in the CDR3. Germline V gene sequence: CDR1 SEHNR, CDR2 FQNEAQ (reference sequence). The trim removed 5 bases at V and 3 bases at J, leaving 5 bases unmatched. DNA of the CDR3: TGTGCCAGCAGCACACCGGGACAGGGCTACAATGAGCAGTTCTTC. Its translation is CASSTPGQGYNEQFF.

In its sample, this clonotype was seen once. This sequence joins TRBV7-6 and TRBJ2-7; no clear D. Germline V gene sequence: CDR1 SGHVS, CDR2 FNYEAQ. The germline V and J ends were trimmed by 5 bases and 0 bases, with 11 bases remaining between them. This CDR3 comprises 14 residues. In DNA, the CDR3 is TGTGCCAGCAGCAATACCTTGAACTCCTACGAGCAGTACTTC. This translates into CASSNTLNSYEQYF.

This clonotype has only a few counts. The chain has TRBV7-9 and TRBJ2-2, with 11 bases identical to TRBD1. Germline V gene sequence: CDR1 SEHNR, CDR2 FQNEAQ (reference sequence). This CDR3 has 16 amino acids. V shed 2 bases and J 5 bases; nucleotides not matched to a gene: 4. The CDR3 protein is CASSLFRDRGTGELFF. The CDR3 DNA is TGTGCCAGCAGCTTATTTCGGGACAGGGGGACCGGGGAGCTGTTTTTT.

This clonotype came up a few times. The chain is built from TRBV7-9 and TRBJ1-1; perhaps TRBD1 as D (5 bases). Trimming cost V 4 bases and J 1 base, with 13 bases left between them. This CDR3 spans 15 amino acids. Germline values: CDR1 SEHNR, CDR2 FQNEAQ (reference sequence). The CDR3 region is CASSSGQSTNTEAFF. DNA for the CDR3: TGTGCCAGCAGCTCCGGACAAAGTACGAACACTGAAGCTTTCTTT.

This clonotype has a handful of counts. The chain carries TRBV11-2 and TRBJ2-2; 11 positions agree with TRBD2. The germline V gene has CDR1 SGHAT and CDR2 FQNNGV. This CDR3 is built from 17 residues. J gave up 5 bases and V 6 bases, and 11 bases lay outside the gene matches. CDR3 region: CASSPRGASGGTGELFF. CDR3 bases: TGTGCCAGCAGTCCTCGAGGGGCTAGCGGGGGGACCGGGGAGCTGTTTTTT.

J is TRBJ1-3 and V is TRBV7-2; D unresolved. Per germline, CDR1 SGHTA and CDR2 FQGNSA. The CDR3 loop spans 17 amino acids. Deletions cut 3 bases from V and 2 bases from J, with 17 bases between. The CDR3 is CASSFTGLPATGNTIYF. CDR3 bases: TGTGCCAGCAGCTTTACCGGACTCCCGGCGACTGGAAACACCATATATTTT. The full variable domain, with the rest looked up from reference TRBV7-2 and TRBJ1-3, is GAGVSQSPSNKVTEKGKDVELRCDPISGHTALYWYRQSLGQGLEFLIYFQGNSAPDKSGLPSDRFSAERTGGSVSTLTIQRTQQEDSAVYLCASSFTGLPATGNTIYFGEGSWLTVV.

This clonotype has a handful of counts. Since the CDR3 does not end with the conserved phenylalanine or tryptophan, this likely comes from a read error. The rearrangement links TRBV20-1 to TRBJ2-1, with a possible D match to TRBD1 (6 bases). Trimming shortened V by 2 bases and J by 4 bases, and 27 bases separated the two germline ends. Germline lookup yields CDR1 DFQATT and CDR2 SNEGSKA (reference sequence). The CDR3 spans 19 residues. Here the CDR3 DNA reads TGCAGTGCTAGATCCCCGTTCAACGTGGGGGACATCGGATACAATGAGCAGTTCCTC. This translates into CSARSPFNVGDIGYNEQFL.

J is TRBJ2-7 and V is TRBV13; the D gene is possibly TRBD2 (6 bases). V gave up 2 bases and J gave up 6 bases, with 17 bases separating them. The germline V gene has CDR1 PRHDT and CDR2 FYEKMQ (reference sequence). The length of the CDR3 is 15 residues. The CDR3 DNA is TGTGCCAGCAGCTTAAGGGACTCCTTCTTAGGCGAGCAGTACTTC. Protein product: CASSLRDSFLGEQYF.

Only a few counts were recorded for this clonotype. The chain has TRBV2 and TRBJ1-2, with 10 bases matching TRBD1. V was pared by 4 bases and J by 4 bases, with 9 bases of the junction left unmatched. The CDR3 spans 16 residues. CDR1 is SNHLY and CDR2 is FYNNEI in the germline V gene. CDR3 sequence: CASSGTGGLMVYGYTF. CDR3 DNA: TGTGCCAGCAGTGGGACAGGGGGTTTGATGGTCTATGGCTACACCTTC.

The genes are TRBV4-3 and TRBJ2-7, with D maybe TRBD1 (5 bases). This CDR3 comprises 15 residues. Looked up from germline, CDR1 is LGHNA and CDR2 is YSLEER. Trimming removed 0 bases at V and 2 bases at J, with 11 bases between. CDR3 in DNA: TGCGCCAGCAGCCAAGAAAAGGCCAGGGCCTACGAGCAGTACTTC. Translation gives CASSQEKARAYEQYF.

The V and J genes are TRBV7-9 and TRBJ1-5, with TRBD1 as a possible D gene (6 bases). The CDR3 is 14 amino acids. Trimming took 4 bases from V and 4 from J, leaving 11 bases between them. Germline CDR1 and CDR2: SEHNR and FQNEAQ (reference sequence). CDR3 DNA: TGTGCCAGCAGCTCCCAGGGGATGAATCAGCCCCAGCATTTT. Its translation: CASSSQGMNQPQHF.

This clonotype was seen only a few times. The rearrangement uses TRBV19 and TRBJ1-6, with D unclear. This CDR3 has 14 residues. Germline V gives CDR1 LNHDA, CDR2 SQIVND (reference sequence). Trimming cost V 1 base and J 7 bases, with 8 bases left between them. This CDR3 reads CASSIVLENSPLHF. In nucleotides, the CDR3 is TGTGCCAGTAGTATAGTTTTGGAGAATTCACCCCTCCACTTT.

The genes are TRBV6-2 or TRBV6-3 and TRBJ1-5, with TRBD1 identical over 7 bases. From germline, CDR1 is MNHEY and CDR2 SVGEGT. This CDR3 has 15 amino acids. V lost 7 bases to trimming and J lost 7 bases; unmatched junction nucleotides: 13. The CDR3 protein is CASTPRQGSGQPQHF. Written as DNA, the CDR3 is TGTGCCAGCACCCCCAGACAGGGCTCGGGCCAGCCCCAGCATTTT.

The genes are TRBV7-6 and TRBJ1-5, with D hard to call. CDR3 length: 14 amino acids. V was trimmed by 1 base and J by 5 bases, leaving 9 bases between them. CDR1 and CDR2 (germline): SGHVS, FNYEAQ. CDR3 nucleotides: TGTGCCAGCAGCTTAGGAGGCAATTATCAGCCCCAGCATTTT. Translation: CASSLGGNYQPQHF.

V usage is TRBV7-2 and J usage is TRBJ1-1; 8 bases are a match to TRBD1. Germline V gives CDR1 SGHTA, CDR2 FQGNSA. The junction had 11 bases not matched to a gene; V was cut back by 3 bases and J by 2 bases. The CDR3 is 17 residues long. CDR3 nucleotides: TGTGCCAGCAGCTTTCGCAGGGGGCTTGGGCCAAACACTGAAGCTTTCTTT. Its translation is CASSFRRGLGPNTEAFF.

The table lists this clonotype with a few counts. The CDR3 spells CASSQDDRGLPYEQYF. CDR3 DNA: TGCGCCAGCAGCCAAGATGACAGGGGTCTTCCCTACGAGCAGTACTTC. The chain carries TRBV4-1 and TRBJ2-7; 8 bases align to TRBD1. V dropped 0 bases and J dropped 2; count of bases not matched to a gene: 6. CDR1 is MGHRA, CDR2 YSYEKL, per germline. CDR3 size: 16 residues.

The chain recombines TRBV12-3 or TRBV12-4 with TRBJ2-7, with 9 bases aligning to TRBD1. With V trimmed by 5 bases and J by 2 bases, 4 bases remained unmatched. The CDR3 runs 14 residues. The CDR3 DNA reads as TGTGCCAGCAGTCCGACAGGGGGGACCTACGAGCAGTACTTC. This sequence encodes CASSPTGGTYEQYF.

With respect to this clonotype: A read error may account for a junction end that differs from germline. The V call is TRBV4-1, the J call TRBJ2-5; 8 nucleotides match TRBD2. This CDR3 region has 13 residues. Germline CDR1 MGHRA, CDR2 YSYEKL. The CDR3 loop reads CASSSGLAETQYF. The CDR3 DNA reads TGTGCCAGCAGCAGCGGACTAGCCGAGACCCAGTACTTC.

V and J are TRBV6-1 and TRBJ1-5; no firm D call. The CDR3 covers 15 residues. The ends were cut back, 6 bases at V and 1 base at J, with 13 bases in the middle. Per the germline V gene, CDR1 is MNHNS and CDR2 is SASEGT. CDR3 sequence reads: CASREGLLSNQPQHF. DNA of the CDR3: TGTGCCAGCAGGGAGGGCTTGTTGAGCAATCAGCCCCAGCATTTT.